This TCR beta chain originates from a study of glioma-infiltrating T cells after dendritic cell vaccination. Whole-study context: The vaccine used monocyte-derived dendritic cells pulsed overnight with autologous tumor lysate.

The data were produced by immunoSEQ multiplex PCR, yet TCRdb's version contains in-frame clones alone and is incomplete. Among roughly 41,000 clones listed, roughly 79% were seen once. Fresh-frozen tumor tissue and more than two years of survival data were available for all. Isocitrate dehydrogenase mutation was absent in all glioblastoma patients. In this sample, this clone turned up a few times. Its antigen is unknown. CDR3 size: 16 residues. Germline CDR1 is SGHTA and CDR2 is FQGNSA. With 8 bases clipped from V and 6 bases from J, the junction kept 15 bases outside the gene matches. Overall study findings and caveats: Estimated pretreatment TIL content predicted outcome after dendritic cell vaccination.

This specimen was blood, taken before dendritic cell vaccination. The V and J genes are TRBV7-2 and TRBJ2-2; 7 nucleotides align to TRBD2. This sequence originates from a human donor with glioblastoma. CDR3 protein: CASSPRLSGVAGELFF. As DNA, the CDR3 is TGTGCCAGCTCTCCTCGGCTCAGCGGGGTAGCCGGGGAGCTGTTTTTT.